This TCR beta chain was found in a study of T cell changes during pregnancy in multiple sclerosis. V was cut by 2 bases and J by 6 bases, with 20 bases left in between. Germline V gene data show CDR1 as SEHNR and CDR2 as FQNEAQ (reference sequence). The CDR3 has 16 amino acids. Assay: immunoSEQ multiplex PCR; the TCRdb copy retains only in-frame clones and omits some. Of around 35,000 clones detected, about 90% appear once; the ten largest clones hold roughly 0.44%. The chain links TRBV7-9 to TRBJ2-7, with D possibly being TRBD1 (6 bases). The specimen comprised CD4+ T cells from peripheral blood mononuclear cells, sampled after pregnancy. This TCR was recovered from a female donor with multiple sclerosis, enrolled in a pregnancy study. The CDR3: CASSLRGITSPGEQYF. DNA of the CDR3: TGTGCCAGCAGCTTAAGGGGGATAACCTCTCCGGGCGAGCAGTACTTC.